The 10 T cell receptor beta chains below all came from one sample that was sequenced in a study of cytomegalovirus exposure and HLA in healthy donors. PCR was performed using 60 Vbeta and 13 Jbeta primers. Only in-frame clones appear in the TCRdb table, and some are missing; sequencing was by immunoSEQ multiplex PCR. The table for this sample gives approximately 170,000 clones. Source material: PBMCs. These receptors were collected from a woman under 30 in good health and CMV-seropositive.

Concerning this clone itself: A read error may account for a junction end that differs from germline. The V gene is TRBV7-9, the J gene TRBJ2-6; TRBD2 might be the D (5 bases). Germline CDR1 SEHNR, CDR2 FQNEAQ (reference sequence). CDR3 length: 16 residues. The CDR3 loop reads CVSSAGGSSGANVLTF. The CDR3 DNA is TGTGTCAGCAGCGCGGGTGGATCCTCTGGGGCCAACGTCCTGACTTTC.

The chain couples TRBV9 to TRBJ2-5; no firm D call. Germline V gene lookup returns CDR1 SGDLS and CDR2 YYNGEE. There are 13 residues in the CDR3. Trimming removed 4 bases from V and 5 bases from J, with 12 bases in between. CDR3: CASSKDSWETQYF. The CDR3 coding sequence is TGTGCCAGCAGCAAAGATAGTTGGGAGACCCAGTACTTC.

The chain has TRBV11-2 and TRBJ2-5, with 8 bases aligning to TRBD2. CDR3 size: 16 residues. V trimming: 4 bases; J trimming: 4 bases; junction bases outside the gene matches: 11. Germline CDR1 is SGHAT and CDR2 is FQNNGV. The CDR3 DNA reads TGTGCCAGCAGCTCCCTCCGGGGGGGGCCGGGAGAGACCCAGTACTTC. This encodes CASSSLRGGPGETQYF.

The chain combines TRBV5-1 with TRBJ2-7, with a tentative D call TRBD2 (5 bases). Germline V gives CDR1 SGHRS, CDR2 YFSETQ. Trimming removed 0 bases from V and 2 bases from J, with 12 bases in between. The CDR3 runs to 15 residues. The DNA of the CDR3 is TGCGCCAGCAGCTTGGGTGAGGGTTCGACCTACGAGCAGTACTTC. Translating gives CASSLGEGSTYEQYF.

This chain uses TRBV6-5 with TRBJ1-3, with D uncertain. The V end was cut by 2 bases, the J end by 1 base, with 12 bases between. Germline V gives CDR1 MNHEY, CDR2 SVGAGI. The CDR3 is made up of 16 amino acids. The chain's CDR3 is CASSYSQAYSGNTIYF. The CDR3 nucleotides read TGTGCCAGCAGTTACAGCCAGGCCTATTCTGGAAACACCATATATTTT.

The V call is TRBV4-2, the J call TRBJ2-5; D is uncertain. The end of the DNA fits TRBJ2-7 better, so the J call may be wrong. Germline lookup yields CDR1 LGHNA and CDR2 YNFKEQ. CDR3 length equals 13 residues. For the CDR3, the DNA is TGTGCCAGCAGCCAAGACCAATCCTACGAGCAGTACTTC. Translating it yields CASSQDQSYEQYF.

V is TRBV19 and J is TRBJ2-1; D ambiguous. The CDR3 totals 16 residues. Germline CDR1 reads LNHDA; CDR2 reads SQIVND (reference sequence). Trimming stripped 4 bases from V and 4 bases from J, with 17 bases between. CDR3 nucleotide sequence: TGTGCCAGTAGTAGTTCCTCCCACCCGACATACAATGAGCAGTTCTTC. Translation gives CASSSSSHPTYNEQFF.

The V and J genes are TRBV7-9 and TRBJ2-5, with D possibly matching TRBD1 (6 bases). This CDR3 is 14 amino acids long. V was trimmed by 5 bases and J by 4 bases, leaving 14 bases between them. Germline lookup yields CDR1 SEHNR and CDR2 FQNEAQ (reference sequence). The CDR3 spells CASSQYGTSETQYF. Here the CDR3 DNA reads TGTGCCAGCAGCCAGTATGGGACATCAGAGACCCAGTACTTC.

This chain connects TRBV6-6 to TRBJ2-1; the D gene is possibly TRBD1 (6 bases). V was shortened by 6 bases and J by 4 bases, with 16 bases between the two germline ends. The CDR3 covers 15 residues. CDR1 and CDR2 from the germline V gene are MNHNY and SVGAGI (reference sequence). Here the CDR3 DNA reads TGTGCCAGCAGGGCACAGGGAAGTAGGTACAATGAGCAGTTCTTC. Residues: CASRAQGSRYNEQFF.

Here the CDR3 DNA reads TGTGCCACCACGGGAACCAAGCAGTTCTTC. It translates to CATTGTKQFF. J is TRBJ2-1 and V is TRBV7-9; D possibly corresponds to TRBD2 (5 bases). The V gene lost 10 bases and the J gene lost 11 bases, with 12 bases spanning the gap. Per germline, CDR1 SEHNR and CDR2 FQNEAQ (reference sequence). This CDR3 region has 10 residues.